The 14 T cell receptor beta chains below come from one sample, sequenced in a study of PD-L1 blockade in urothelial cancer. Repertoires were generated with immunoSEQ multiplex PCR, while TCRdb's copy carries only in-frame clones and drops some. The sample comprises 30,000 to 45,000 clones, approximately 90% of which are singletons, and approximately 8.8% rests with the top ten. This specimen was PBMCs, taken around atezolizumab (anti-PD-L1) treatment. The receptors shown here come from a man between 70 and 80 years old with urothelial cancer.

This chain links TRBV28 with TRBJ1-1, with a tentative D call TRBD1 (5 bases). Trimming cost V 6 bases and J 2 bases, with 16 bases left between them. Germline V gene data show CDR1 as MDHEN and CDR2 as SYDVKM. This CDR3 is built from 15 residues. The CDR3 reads CASRVQQGANTEAFF. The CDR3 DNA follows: TGTGCCAGCAGGGTACAGCAGGGTGCAAACACTGAAGCTTTCTTT. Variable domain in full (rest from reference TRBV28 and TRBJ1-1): DVKVTQSSRYLVKRTGEKVFLECVQDMDHENMFWYRQDPGLGLRLIYFSYDVKMKEKGDIPEGYSVSREKKERFSLILESASTNQTSMYLCASRVQQGANTEAFFGQGTRLTVV.

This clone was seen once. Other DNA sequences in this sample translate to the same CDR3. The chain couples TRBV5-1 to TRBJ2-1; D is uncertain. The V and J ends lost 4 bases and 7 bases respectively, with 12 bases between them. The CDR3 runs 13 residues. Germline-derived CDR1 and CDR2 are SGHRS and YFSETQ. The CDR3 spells CASSPSPRNEQFF. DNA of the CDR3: TGCGCCAGCAGCCCATCCCCCAGGAATGAGCAGTTCTTC.

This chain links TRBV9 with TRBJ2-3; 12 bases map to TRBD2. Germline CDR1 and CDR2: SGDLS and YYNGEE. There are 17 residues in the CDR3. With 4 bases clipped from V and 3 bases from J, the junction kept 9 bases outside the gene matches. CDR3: CASSSRLAGVVTDTQYF. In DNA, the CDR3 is TGTGCCAGCAGCAGCCGACTAGCGGGAGTCGTGACAGATACGCAGTATTTT.

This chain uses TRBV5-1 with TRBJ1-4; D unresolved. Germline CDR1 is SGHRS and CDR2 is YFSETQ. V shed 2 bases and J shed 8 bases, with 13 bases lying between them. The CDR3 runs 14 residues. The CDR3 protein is CASSLGSHSEKLFF. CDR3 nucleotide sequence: TGCGCCAGCAGCTTAGGCTCACACAGCGAAAAACTGTTTTTT.

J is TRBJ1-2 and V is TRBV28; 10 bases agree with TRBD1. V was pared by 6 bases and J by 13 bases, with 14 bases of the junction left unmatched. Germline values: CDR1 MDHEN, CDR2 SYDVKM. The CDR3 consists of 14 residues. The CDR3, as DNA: TGTGCCAGCAGCACTCCGGGACAGGGGTTAATAGGCACCTTC. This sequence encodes CASSTPGQGLIGTF.

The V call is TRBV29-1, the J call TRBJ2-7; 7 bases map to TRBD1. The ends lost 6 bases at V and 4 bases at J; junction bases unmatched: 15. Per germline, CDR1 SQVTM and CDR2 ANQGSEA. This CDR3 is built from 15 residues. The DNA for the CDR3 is TGCAGCGTAGAAAATACAGGGGAAATGGGGTACGAGCAGTACTTC. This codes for CSVENTGEMGYEQYF.

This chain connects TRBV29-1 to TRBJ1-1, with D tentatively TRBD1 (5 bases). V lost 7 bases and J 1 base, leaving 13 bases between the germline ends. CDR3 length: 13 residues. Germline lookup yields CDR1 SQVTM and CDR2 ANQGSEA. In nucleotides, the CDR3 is TGCAGCGCCACGGGGACTTGGAACACTGAAGCTTTCTTT. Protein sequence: CSATGTWNTEAFF. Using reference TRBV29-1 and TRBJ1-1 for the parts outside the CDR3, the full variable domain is SAVISQKPSRDICQRGTSLTIQCQVDSQVTMMFWYRQQPGQSLTLIATANQGSEATYESGFVIDKFPISRPNLTFSTLTVSNMSPEDSSIYLCSATGTWNTEAFFGQGTRLTVV.

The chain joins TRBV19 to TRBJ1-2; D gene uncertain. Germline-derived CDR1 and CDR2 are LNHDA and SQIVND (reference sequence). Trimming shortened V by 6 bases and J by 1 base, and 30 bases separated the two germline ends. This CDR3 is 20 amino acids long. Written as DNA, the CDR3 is TGTGCCAGTAGCCCGACCAGCGGGGTAACCTCTACCACCTATAACTATGGCTACACCTTC. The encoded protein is CASSPTSGVTSTTYNYGYTF. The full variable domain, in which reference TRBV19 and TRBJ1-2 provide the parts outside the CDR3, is DGGITQSPKYLFRKEGQNVTLSCEQNLNHDAMYWYRQDPGQGLRLIYYSQIVNDFQKGDIAEGYSVSREKKESFPLTVTSAQKNPTAFYLCASSPTSGVTSTTYNYGYTFGSGTRLTVV.

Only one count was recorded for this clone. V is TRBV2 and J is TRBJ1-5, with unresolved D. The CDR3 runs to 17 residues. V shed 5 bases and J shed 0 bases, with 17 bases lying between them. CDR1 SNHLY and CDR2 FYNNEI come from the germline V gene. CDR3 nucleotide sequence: TGTGCCAGCAGTTTGGACGAGAGTGACTATAGCAATCAGCCCCAGCATTTT. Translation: CASSLDESDYSNQPQHF.

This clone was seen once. CDR3 in DNA: TGTGCCAGCAGCGCGACAGGGAGGACTGAAGCTTTCTTT. Protein product: CASSATGRTEAFF. This chain links TRBV9 with TRBJ1-1; TRBD1 matches at 7 bases. After removal of 3 bases from V and 5 bases from J, the junction contained 4 bases not matched to a gene. Per germline, CDR1 SGDLS and CDR2 YYNGEE. The CDR3 consists of 13 residues.

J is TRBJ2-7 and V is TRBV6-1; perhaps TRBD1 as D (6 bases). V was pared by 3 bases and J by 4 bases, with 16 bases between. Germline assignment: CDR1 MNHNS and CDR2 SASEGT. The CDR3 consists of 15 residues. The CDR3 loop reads CASSDGDIHPYEQYF. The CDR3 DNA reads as TGTGCCAGCAGTGACGGGGACATTCACCCTTACGAGCAGTACTTC.

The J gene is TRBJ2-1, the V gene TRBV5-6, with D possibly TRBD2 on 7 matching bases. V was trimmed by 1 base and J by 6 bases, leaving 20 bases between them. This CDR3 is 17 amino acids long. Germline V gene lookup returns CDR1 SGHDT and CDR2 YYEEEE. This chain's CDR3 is CASSLRFGTSGGNEQFF. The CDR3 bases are TGTGCCAGCAGCTTGCGGTTCGGGACATCGGGAGGCAATGAGCAGTTCTTC.

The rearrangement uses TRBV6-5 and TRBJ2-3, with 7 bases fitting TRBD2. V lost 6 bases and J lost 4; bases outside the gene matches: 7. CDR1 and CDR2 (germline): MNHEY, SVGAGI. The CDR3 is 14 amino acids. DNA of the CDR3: TGTGCCAGCAGCCGCACTAGCGACCCAGATACGCAGTATTTT. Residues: CASSRTSDPDTQYF.

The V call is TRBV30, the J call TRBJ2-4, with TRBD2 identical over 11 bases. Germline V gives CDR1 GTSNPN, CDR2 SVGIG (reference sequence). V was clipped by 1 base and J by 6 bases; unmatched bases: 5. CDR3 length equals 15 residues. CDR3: CAWSDIGTSGNIQYF. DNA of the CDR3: TGTGCCTGGAGTGACATCGGGACTAGCGGAAACATTCAGTACTTC.